The rows below give T cell receptor beta chains drawn from one sample of a study of spatial heterogeneity in lung cancer. In TCRdb, the 5' RACE reads were re-called with MiXCR into one record per CDR3 protein. Here the sample spans tens of thousands of distinct CDR3 sequences, roughly 12% being singletons. Material: PBMCs, obtained at surgery. The receptors shown here come from a male donor with early-stage non-small cell lung cancer. The CDR3 runs from the conserved cysteine through the conserved F or W. D genes are given only for firm matches. Part of the rows lack a size; the others show once, few, many or a class for expanded clones.

d_gene	abundance	v_gene	j_gene	CDR3aa	CDR3nt
-	-	TRBV13	TRBJ2-7	CASSLEGREQYF	TGTGCCAGCAGCTTAGAGGGGCGAGAGCAGTACTTC
-	few	TRBV7-3	TRBJ1-1	CASSPGTNTEAFF	TGTGCCAGCAGCCCCGGGACTAACACTGAAGCTTTCTTT
TRBD1	few	TRBV10-3	TRBJ2-2	CAISGTGRTGELFF	TGTGCCATCAGCGGGACAGGGAGAACCGGGGAGCTGTTTTTT
-	few	TRBV20-1	TRBJ2-7	CSASSAAPLSYEQYF	TGCAGTGCTTCTTCGGCCGCCCCCCTCTCCTACGAGCAGTACTTC
TRBD1	-	TRBV29-1	TRBJ1-2	CSVGGTGGSGYTF	TGCAGCGTTGGGGGGACAGGGGGAAGTGGCTACACCTTC
-	many	TRBV9	TRBJ1-1	CASSLDSVSQAFF	TGTGCCAGCAGCCTAGATTCGGTCAGCCAAGCTTTCTTT
-	few	TRBV6-2/TRBV6-3	TRBJ2-5	CASSYEVTNQETQYF	TGTGCCAGCAGTTACGAGGTGACTAACCAAGAGACCCAGTACTTC
TRBD1	-	TRBV18	TRBJ1-5	CASSPTTPGQSNQPQHF	TGTGCCAGCTCACCCACTACGCCGGGACAGTCCAATCAGCCCCAGCATTTT
TRBD2	few	TRBV10-3	TRBJ2-3	CAISARTSGRTDTQYF	TGTGCCATCAGTGCTCGGACTAGCGGGAGAACAGATACGCAGTATTTT
-	many	TRBV18	TRBJ1-1	CASSPRGLDGTEAFF	TGTGCCAGCTCACCACGCGGGTTGGATGGCACTGAAGCTTTCTTT
-	-	TRBV19	TRBJ2-7	CASSGIGAYEQYF	TGTGCCAGTAGTGGAATCGGGGCCTACGAGCAGTACTTC
TRBD2	many	TRBV9	TRBJ2-2	CASSPVAGNTGELFF	TGTGCCAGCAGCCCCGTAGCGGGAAACACCGGGGAGCTGTTTTTT
-	few	TRBV20-1	TRBJ2-1	CSARKSQAPNEQFF	TGCAGTGCGCGAAAGTCTCAGGCTCCCAATGAGCAGTTCTTC
TRBD2	-	TRBV7-2	TRBJ2-5	CASSLLLAGQETQYF	TGTGCCAGCAGCTTATTACTAGCGGGACAAGAGACCCAGTACTTC
TRBD1	-	TRBV19	TRBJ1-1	CATSQGMNTEAFF	TGTGCCACCTCACAGGGGATGAACACTGAAGCTTTCTTT
-	many	TRBV2	TRBJ2-7	CASSGPPFGGGQYF	TGTGCCAGCAGTGGCCCCCCCTTCGGGGGAGGGCAGTACTTC
-	-	TRBV14	TRBJ1-6	CASSQVQGGPNSPLHF	TGTGCCAGCAGCCAAGTACAGGGAGGGCCTAATTCACCCCTCCACTTT
TRBD1	few	TRBV7-9	TRBJ2-1	CASSAGTGPINKQFF	TGTGCCAGCAGCGCCGGGACAGGTCCTATCAATAAGCAGTTCTTC
TRBD1	-	TRBV15	TRBJ2-7	CATSRDRQGARYF	TGTGCCACCAGCAGAGACAGACAGGGGGCCCGTTACTTC
TRBD1	-	TRBV25-1	TRBJ2-5	CASSAGQGTETQYF	TGTGCCAGCAGTGCAGGACAGGGGACAGAGACCCAGTACTTC
-	few	TRBV12-3/TRBV12-4	TRBJ1-1	CASSFQGRTEAFF	TGTGCCAGCAGCTTCCAGGGTAGAACTGAAGCTTTCTTT
TRBD1	few	TRBV7-3	TRBJ2-2	CASSPGGAGTGELFF	TGTGCCAGCAGCCCAGGGGGCGCTGGGACCGGGGAGCTGTTTTTT
-	-	TRBV20-1	TRBJ1-2	CSAPDNNGYTF	TGCAGTGCTCCCGACAATAACGGCTACACCTTC
TRBD2	few	TRBV5-1	TRBJ2-7	CASSLETGGVHEQYF	TGCGCCAGCAGCTTGGAAACGGGAGGGGTCCACGAGCAGTACTTC
TRBD2	many	TRBV12-5	TRBJ2-1	CASGLSGGIAGFEQFF	TGTGCTAGTGGTTTGAGTGGCGGAATAGCGGGATTTGAGCAGTTCTTC
TRBD1	-	TRBV10-2	TRBJ2-5	CASSASGTVEETQYF	TGCGCCAGCAGTGCTTCCGGGACAGTCGAAGAGACCCAGTACTTC
TRBD2	-	TRBV5-1	TRBJ2-3	CASSREAGRGDTQYF	TGCGCCAGCAGCCGAGAAGCGGGGAGGGGAGATACGCAGTATTTT
-	many	TRBV3-1	TRBJ1-1	CASSQGSRVGTPNTEAFF	TGTGCCAGCAGCCAAGGTTCAAGGGTCGGGACGCCCAACACTGAAGCTTTCTTT
-	-	TRBV18	TRBJ1-2	CASSPVGGRNYGYTF	TGTGCCAGCTCACCGGTAGGGGGTCGAAACTATGGCTACACCTTC
-	few	TRBV10-3	TRBJ1-1	CATRWDTEAFF	TGTGCCACCAGGTGGGACACTGAAGCTTTCTTT
-	-	TRBV12-3/TRBV12-4	TRBJ1-5	CASSSRDGINQPQHF	TGTGCCAGCAGTTCCCGGGATGGGATCAATCAGCCCCAGCATTTT
-	many	TRBV28	TRBJ1-4	CASSFGPRNEKLFF	TGTGCCAGCAGTTTCGGGCCTAGGAATGAAAAACTGTTTTTT
-	-	TRBV7-8	TRBJ1-1	CASSLRPANTEAFF	TGTGCCAGCAGCTTGAGACCGGCGAACACTGAAGCTTTCTTT
TRBD1	-	TRBV24-1	TRBJ2-3	CATSEQGGTDTQYF	TGTGCCACCAGTGAGCAGGGGGGCACAGATACGCAGTATTTT
-	few	TRBV7-2	TRBJ2-1	CASSPHPSSYNEQFF	TGTGCCAGCAGCCCCCATCCAAGCTCCTACAATGAGCAGTTCTTC
-	few	TRBV7-2	TRBJ2-1	CASSISGPTYNEQFF	TGTGCCAGCAGCATCTCGGGGCCAACATACAATGAGCAGTTCTTC
-	-	TRBV5-1	TRBJ2-3	CASTLDSSTDTQYF	TGCGCCAGCACTTTGGACAGTTCCACAGATACGCAGTATTTT
-	-	TRBV5-1	TRBJ2-5	CASSFGGETQYF	TGCGCCAGCAGCTTTGGGGGAGAGACCCAGTACTTC
-	few	TRBV27	TRBJ1-2	CASWQGSYGYTF	TGTGCCAGCTGGCAGGGTAGCTATGGCTACACCTTC
-	-	TRBV5-1	TRBJ2-2	CASSKSTDPGTGELFF	TGCGCCAGCAGCAAATCGACAGACCCGGGGACCGGGGAGCTGTTTTTT
-	few	TRBV7-9	TRBJ2-7	CASSLRTSGAEQYF	TGTGCCAGCAGCTTAAGAACTTCAGGGGCCGAGCAGTACTTC
-	few	TRBV7-2	TRBJ1-2	CASSAGRWEGGYTF	TGTGCCAGCAGCGCGGGACGGTGGGAGGGCGGCTACACCTTC
-	few	TRBV7-2	TRBJ2-2	CASSRDLGTGELFF	TGTGCCAGCAGCCGGGACTTGGGGACCGGGGAGCTGTTTTTT
TRBD2	-	TRBV29-1	TRBJ2-2	CSVRTSGGGGELFF	TGCAGCGTGCGGACTAGCGGGGGAGGGGGGGAGCTGTTTTTT
-	few	TRBV14	TRBJ2-7	CASSIAGNFYEQYF	TGTGCCAGCAGCATCGCGGGGAATTTCTACGAGCAGTACTTC
TRBD2	-	TRBV6-5	TRBJ2-1	CASSPLTSGGYNEQFF	TGTGCCAGCAGTCCCCTGACTAGCGGGGGCTACAATGAGCAGTTCTTC
TRBD1	-	TRBV29-1	TRBJ2-3	CSVVETGAADTQYF	TGCAGCGTCGTTGAGACAGGGGCCGCAGATACGCAGTATTTT
TRBD2	few	TRBV7-2	TRBJ2-5	CASSITGTSRETQYF	TGTGCCAGCAGCATCACCGGGACTAGCAGGGAGACCCAGTACTTC